This T cell receptor (beta chain) appears in the sequencing data of a study of T cells in Graves' hyperthyroidism and ophthalmopathy. With 6 bases clipped from V and 8 bases from J, the junction kept 12 bases outside the gene matches. CDR3 size: 14 residues. Germline loops: CDR1 SGHNT, CDR2 YENEEA. The investigators amplified TCR beta CDR3 regions from RNA transcripts. A first-round RT-PCR of the TCR CDR3 used the HTBI primer set. TCRdb re-called the multiplex PCR reads with MiXCR, one entry per CDR3 protein. The repertoire holds 600,000 to 800,000 distinct CDR3 sequences, with over 35% as singletons.

The clonotype comes from a middle-aged woman with Graves' hyperthyroidism. The chain uses TRBV11-3 and TRBJ1-2; 7 nucleotides agree with TRBD1. The sequenced sample was blood. CDR3 sequence: CASRSGTESRGYTF. The CDR3 region has the DNA TGTGCCAGCAGGTCCGGGACAGAAAGTAGGGGCTACACCTTC. The full variable domain, in which reference TRBV11-3 and TRBJ1-2 provide the parts outside the CDR3, is EAGVVQSPRYKIIEKKQPVAFWCNPISGHNTLYWYLQNLGQGPELLIRYENEEAVDDSQLPKDRFSAERLKGVDSTLKIQPAELGDSAVYLCASRSGTESRGYTFGSGTRLTVV.